This T cell receptor (beta chain) was sequenced during a study of cytomegalovirus exposure and HLA in healthy donors. Whole-study results and caveats: A later analysis found that most CMV-associated TCR beta chains appeared HLA-restricted. Associated with HLA alleles at 0.05 false discovery rate in a later analysis were about 17,000 TCR beta sequences. An analysis done earlier found most TCR beta V segments productive about 87% or about 30% of the time. Being indistinguishable, some V segments were excluded, TRBV6-2 and TRBV6-3 among them.

Concerning this clone: Its target is unknown.

The PCR made use of 60 Vbeta and 13 Jbeta primers. TCRdb's copy holds only in-frame clones and misses some; the assay was immunoSEQ multiplex PCR. The table records just over 200,000 clones, just under 70% of them present only once. Germline V lookup: CDR1 SGHAT, CDR2 FQNNGV. The ends were cut back, 3 bases at V and 7 bases at J, with 6 bases in the middle. The CDR3 sequence is 11 residues long. Material: PBMCs. The J gene is TRBJ2-5, the V gene TRBV11-2; D call uncertain. The TCR comes from a man in his forties in good health and CMV-seropositive. The CDR3 sequence: CASSLTGTQYF. DNA for the CDR3: TGTGCCAGCAGCTTGACGGGGACCCAGTACTTC. The variable domain in full, completed from reference TRBV11-2 and TRBJ2-5, reads EAGVAQSPRYKIIEKRQSVAFWCNPISGHATLYWYQQILGQGPKLLIQFQNNGVVDDSQLPKDRFSAERLKGVDSTLKIQPAKLEDSAVYLCASSLTGTQYFGPGTRLLVL.